This TCR beta chain originates from a study of PD-1 blockade in classical Hodgkin lymphoma. Findings and limits, study-wide: Complete responders possessed baseline diversity comparable to newly diagnosed patients. Why repertoires differed is undefined; disease activity or prior therapy possibly contributed. Anyone who began nivolumab under 1 year after ASCT was excluded.

The CDR3 is 15 residues long. Germline V gene sequence: CDR1 SEHNR, CDR2 FQNEAQ (reference sequence). J gave up 6 bases and V 7 bases, and 9 bases lay outside the gene matches. To note about this clone: No antigen is known for it.

TCRdb keeps only in-frame clones here, not all; method: immunoSEQ multiplex PCR. The repertoire includes about 23,000 clones, 80% of them detected once, and approximately 17% sits in the top ten. After autologous stem cell transplantation all patients relapsed, and prior brentuximab vedotin exposure differed between cohorts. Complete response, partial response or progressive disease was each patient's best response. The chain is built from TRBV7-9 and TRBJ2-1, with 10 bases matching TRBD1. The clonotype was recovered from a human donor with classical Hodgkin lymphoma. The source material was peripheral blood mononuclear cells (PBMCs), sampled before the second cycle of nivolumab. CDR3 region: CASIRQGAGANEQFF. The CDR3 DNA sequence: TGTGCCAGCATCAGACAGGGGGCTGGGGCCAATGAGCAGTTCTTC.